This T cell receptor beta chain was documented in a study of Ad26.COV2.S vaccination and SARS-CoV-2 variants. Study at large: Ad26.COV2.S, an intramuscular injection, was given once or twice 56 days apart. Study-wide points: People who got the vaccine or the placebo had similar non-spike TCR breadth. The breadth of spike-specific CD8+ and CD4+ T cell responses after vaccination was reportedly substantial.

About this clone itself: Its antigen is undetermined.

The CDR3 spans 15 residues. Trimming stripped 5 bases from V and 7 bases from J, with 17 bases between. Looked up from germline, CDR1 is SGHTA and CDR2 is FQGNSA. Sequencing was performed with immunoSEQ multiplex PCR; in TCRdb, only in-frame clones are kept and a portion is missing. The profile shows hundreds of thousands of clones, roughly 87% of them singletons. Treatment: around 19 received Ad26.COV2.S at low or high dose, single or two shots; about five received placebo; per-sample allocation not given. On day 63 after the first injection, vaccine and placebo recipients gave samples. Material: peripheral blood, obtained in a trial of Ad26.COV2.S vaccine versus placebo. The chain uses TRBV7-2 and TRBJ2-2; D possibly uses TRBD1 or TRBD2 (5 bases each). The source of this sequence is a person aged 18-60 years who received the Ad26.COV2.S COVID-19 vaccine or a placebo. The CDR3: CASSPEAGANGELFF. DNA of the CDR3: TGTGCCAGCAGCCCGGAGGCCGGGGCCAACGGGGAGCTGTTTTTT.